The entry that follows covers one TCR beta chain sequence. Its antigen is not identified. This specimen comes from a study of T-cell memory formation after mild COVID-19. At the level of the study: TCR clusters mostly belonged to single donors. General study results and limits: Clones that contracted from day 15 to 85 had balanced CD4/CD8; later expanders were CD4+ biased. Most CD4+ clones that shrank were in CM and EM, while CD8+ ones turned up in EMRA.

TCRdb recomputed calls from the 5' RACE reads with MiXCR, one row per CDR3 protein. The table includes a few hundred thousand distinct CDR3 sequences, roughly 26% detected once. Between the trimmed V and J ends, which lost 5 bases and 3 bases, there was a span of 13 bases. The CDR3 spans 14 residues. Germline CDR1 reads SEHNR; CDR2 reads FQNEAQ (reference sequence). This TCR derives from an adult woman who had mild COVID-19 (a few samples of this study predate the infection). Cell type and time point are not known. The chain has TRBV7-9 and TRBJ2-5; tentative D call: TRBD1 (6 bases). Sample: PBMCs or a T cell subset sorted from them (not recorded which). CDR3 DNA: TGTGCCAGCAGCCCAGTGGGGGCCAAAGAGACCCAGTACTTC. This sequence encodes CASSPVGAKETQYF.